This T cell receptor beta chain was identified during a study of regulatory T cells in long-lasting Graves disease. As for time point: newly diagnosed GD, antithyroid drugs for less than 3 months. There was RNA extracted from PBMCs, and the TCR library was made from it. CDR1 is SGHNT and CDR2 is YYREEE in the germline V gene (reference sequence). CDR3 length equals 15 residues. Trimming stripped 4 bases from V and 0 bases from J, with 13 bases between. The sample holds many counts of this clonotype. In building TCR beta libraries, iRepertoire HTBI primers were used together with Arm-PCR of CDR3 regions. TCRdb called the multiplex PCR reads again in MiXCR, with one record for every CDR3 protein. The repertoire holds about 540,000 distinct CDR3 sequences, about 13% seen once, with roughly 10% in the top ten. The sample was also linked to a second study, of T cells in Graves' hyperthyroidism and ophthalmopathy. This second study says: A first-round RT-PCR of the TCR CDR3 used the HTBI primer set.

This receptor was identified in a man in his thirties or forties with Graves disease. The chain has TRBV5-4 and TRBJ1-1; weak D call: TRBD1 (5 bases). The starting material was peripheral blood mononuclear cells (PBMCs), obtained at new diagnosis, from a patient treated with antithyroid drugs. CDR3 residues: CASSPSQVLNTEAFF. CDR3 in DNA: TGTGCCAGCAGCCCCTCACAGGTTTTGAACACTGAAGCTTTCTTT.